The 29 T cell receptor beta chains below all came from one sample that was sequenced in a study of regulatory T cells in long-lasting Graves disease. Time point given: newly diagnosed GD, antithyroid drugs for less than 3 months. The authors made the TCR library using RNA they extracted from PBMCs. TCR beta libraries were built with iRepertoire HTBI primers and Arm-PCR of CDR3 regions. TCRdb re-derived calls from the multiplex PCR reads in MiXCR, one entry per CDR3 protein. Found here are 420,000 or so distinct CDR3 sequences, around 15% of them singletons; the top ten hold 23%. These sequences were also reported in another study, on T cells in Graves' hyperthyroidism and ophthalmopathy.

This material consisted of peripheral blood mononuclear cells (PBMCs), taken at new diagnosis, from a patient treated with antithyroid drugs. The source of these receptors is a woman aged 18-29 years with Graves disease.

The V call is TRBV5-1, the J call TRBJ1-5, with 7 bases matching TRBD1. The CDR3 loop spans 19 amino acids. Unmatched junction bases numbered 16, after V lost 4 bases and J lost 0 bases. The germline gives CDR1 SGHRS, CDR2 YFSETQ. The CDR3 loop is CASSLFPLGTDYSNQPQHF. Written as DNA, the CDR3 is TGCGCCAGCAGCCTATTCCCTCTTGGGACAGACTATAGCAATCAGCCCCAGCATTTT.

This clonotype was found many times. The CDR3 nucleotides are TGTGCCAGCAGCTCGCGGGACAGGCGAGGCTACACCTTC. Its protein is CASSSRDRRGYTF. The genes are TRBV11-2 and TRBJ1-2; 8 positions agree with TRBD1. The CDR3 loop spans 13 amino acids. The germline gives CDR1 SGHAT, CDR2 FQNNGV. Trimming cost V 4 bases and J 8 bases; bases outside gene matches: 6.

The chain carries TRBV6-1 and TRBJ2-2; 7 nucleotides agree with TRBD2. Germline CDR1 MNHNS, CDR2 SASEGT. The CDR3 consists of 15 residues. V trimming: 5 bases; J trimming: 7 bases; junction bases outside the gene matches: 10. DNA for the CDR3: TGTGCCAGCAGTCCCCCGACCGGGGGGATCGGGGAGCTGTTTTTT. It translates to CASSPPTGGIGELFF.

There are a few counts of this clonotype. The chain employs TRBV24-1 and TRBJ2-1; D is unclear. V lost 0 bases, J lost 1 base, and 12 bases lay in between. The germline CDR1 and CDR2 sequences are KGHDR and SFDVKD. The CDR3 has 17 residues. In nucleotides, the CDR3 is TGTGCCACCAGTGATTTGGGACCCACGGGTTCCTACAATGAGCAGTTCTTC. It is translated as CATSDLGPTGSYNEQFF.

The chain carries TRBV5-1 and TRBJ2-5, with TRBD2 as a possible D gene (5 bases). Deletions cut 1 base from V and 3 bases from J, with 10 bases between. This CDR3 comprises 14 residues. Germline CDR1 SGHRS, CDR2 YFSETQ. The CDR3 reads CASSLRLPEETQYF. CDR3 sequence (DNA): TGCGCCAGCAGCTTGAGACTACCAGAAGAGACCCAGTACTTC.

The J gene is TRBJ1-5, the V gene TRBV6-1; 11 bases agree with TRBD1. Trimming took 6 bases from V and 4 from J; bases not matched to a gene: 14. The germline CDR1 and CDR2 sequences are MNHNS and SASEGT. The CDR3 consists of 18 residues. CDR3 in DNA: TGTGCCAGCAGGAGGCGGTCGGACAGGGGGCCTCTAAATCAGCCCCAGCATTTT. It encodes CASRRRSDRGPLNQPQHF.

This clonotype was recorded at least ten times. DNA for the CDR3: TGTGCCAGCAGTGAATTAGGGCCCGGGAATACGCAGTATTTT. As protein: CASSELGPGNTQYF. The chain joins TRBV6-2 or TRBV6-3 to TRBJ2-3; a weak D match, TRBD2 (5 bases). The CDR3 length is 14 residues. The V and J ends lost 5 bases and 7 bases respectively, with 16 bases between them. Germline values: CDR1 MNHEY, CDR2 SVGEGT.

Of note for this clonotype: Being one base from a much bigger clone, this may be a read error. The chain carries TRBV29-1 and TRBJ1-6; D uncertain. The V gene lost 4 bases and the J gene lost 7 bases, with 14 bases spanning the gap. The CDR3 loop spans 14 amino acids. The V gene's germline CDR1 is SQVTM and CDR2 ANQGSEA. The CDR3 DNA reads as TGCAGCGTTGCCCTGGCAGGAGACAATTCACCCCTCCACTTT. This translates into CSVALAGDNSPLHF. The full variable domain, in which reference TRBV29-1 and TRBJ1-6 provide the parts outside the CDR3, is SAVISQKPSRDICQRGTSLTIQCQVDSQVTMMFWYRQQPGQSLTLIATANQGSEATYESGFVIDKFPISRPNLTFSTLTVSNMSPEDSSIYLCSVALAGDNSPLHFGNGTRLTVT.

The CDR3 protein is CASSLPRLTSTDTQYF. As DNA, the CDR3 is TGTGCCAGCAGCCTCCCCAGACTAACTAGCACAGATACGCAGTATTTT. The V and J genes are TRBV7-9 and TRBJ2-3; D possibly corresponds to TRBD2 (5 bases). CDR1 is SEHNR and CDR2 is FQNEAQ in the germline V gene (reference sequence). The CDR3 spans 16 residues. Deletions cut 5 bases from V and 0 bases from J, with 15 bases between.

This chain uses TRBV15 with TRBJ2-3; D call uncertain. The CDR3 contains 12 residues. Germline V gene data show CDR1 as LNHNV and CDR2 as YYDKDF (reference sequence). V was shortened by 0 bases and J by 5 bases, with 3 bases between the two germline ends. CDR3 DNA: TGTGCCACCAGCAGAGATCGAGATACGCAGTATTTT. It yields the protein CATSRDRDTQYF. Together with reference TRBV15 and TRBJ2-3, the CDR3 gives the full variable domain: DAMVIQNPRYQVTQFGKPVTLSCSQTLNHNVMYWYQQKSSQAPKLLFHYYDKDFNNEADTPDNFQSRRPNTSFCFLDIRSPGLGDTAMYLCATSRDRDTQYFGPGTRLTVL.

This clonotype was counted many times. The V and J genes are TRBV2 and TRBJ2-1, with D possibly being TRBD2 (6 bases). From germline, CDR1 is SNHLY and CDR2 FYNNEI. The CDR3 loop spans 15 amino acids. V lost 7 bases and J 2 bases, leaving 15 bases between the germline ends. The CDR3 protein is CASKDRGGPYNEQFF. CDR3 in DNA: TGTGCCAGCAAGGACCGGGGAGGTCCCTACAATGAGCAGTTCTTC.

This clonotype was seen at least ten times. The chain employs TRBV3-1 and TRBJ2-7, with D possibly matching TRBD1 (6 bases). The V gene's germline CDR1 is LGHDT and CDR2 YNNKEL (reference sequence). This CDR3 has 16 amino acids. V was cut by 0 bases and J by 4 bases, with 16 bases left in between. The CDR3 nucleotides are TGTGCCAGCAGCCAAGATTTCTGGGACACCAGATACGAGCAGTACTTC. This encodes CASSQDFWDTRYEQYF.

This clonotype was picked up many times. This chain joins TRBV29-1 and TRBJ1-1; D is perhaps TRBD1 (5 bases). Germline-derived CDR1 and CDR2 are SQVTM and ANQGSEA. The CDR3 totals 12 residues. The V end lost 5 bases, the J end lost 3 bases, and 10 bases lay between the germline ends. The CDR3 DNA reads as TGCAGCGTTTTGACAGACTACACTGAAGCTTTCTTT. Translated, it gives CSVLTDYTEAFF.

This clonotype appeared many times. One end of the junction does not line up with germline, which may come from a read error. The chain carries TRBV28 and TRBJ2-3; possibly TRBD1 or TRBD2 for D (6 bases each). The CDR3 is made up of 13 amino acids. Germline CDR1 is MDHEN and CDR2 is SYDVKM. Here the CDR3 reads CTSRWRGTDTQYF. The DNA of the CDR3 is TGTACCAGCAGATGGAGGGGGACAGATACGCAGTATTTT.

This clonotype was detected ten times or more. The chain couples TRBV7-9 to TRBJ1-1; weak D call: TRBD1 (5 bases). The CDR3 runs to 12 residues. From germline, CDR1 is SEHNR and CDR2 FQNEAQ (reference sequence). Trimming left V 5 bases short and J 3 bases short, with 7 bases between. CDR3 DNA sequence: TGTGCCAGCAGCCGGGGGGACACTGAAGCTTTCTTT. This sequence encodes CASSRGDTEAFF.

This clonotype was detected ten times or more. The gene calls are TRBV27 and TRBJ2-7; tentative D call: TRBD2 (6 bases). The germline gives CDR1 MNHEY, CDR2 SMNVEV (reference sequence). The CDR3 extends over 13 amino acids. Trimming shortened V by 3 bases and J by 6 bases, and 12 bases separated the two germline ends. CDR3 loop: CASSFAEGVEQYF. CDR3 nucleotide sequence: TGTGCCAGCAGTTTCGCGGAGGGTGTCGAGCAGTACTTC.

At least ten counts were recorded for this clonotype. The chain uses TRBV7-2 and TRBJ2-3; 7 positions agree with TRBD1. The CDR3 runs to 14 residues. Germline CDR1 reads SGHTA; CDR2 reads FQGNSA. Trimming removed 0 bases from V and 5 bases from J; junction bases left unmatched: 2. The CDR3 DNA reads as TGTGCCAGCAGCTTAGCGGGACAGCTAGATACGCAGTATTTT. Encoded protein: CASSLAGQLDTQYF. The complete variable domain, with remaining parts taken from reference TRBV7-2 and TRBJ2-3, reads GAGVSQSPSNKVTEKGKDVELRCDPISGHTALYWYRQSLGQGLEFLIYFQGNSAPDKSGLPSDRFSAERTGGSVSTLTIQRTQQEDSAVYLCASSLAGQLDTQYFGPGTRLTVL.

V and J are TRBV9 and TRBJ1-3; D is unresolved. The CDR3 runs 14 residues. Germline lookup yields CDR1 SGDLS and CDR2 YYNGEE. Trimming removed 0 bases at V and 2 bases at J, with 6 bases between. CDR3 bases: TGTGCCAGCAGCGTAGAGTGGGCTGGAAACACCATATATTTT. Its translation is CASSVEWAGNTIYF. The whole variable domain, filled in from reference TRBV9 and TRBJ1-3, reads DSGVTQTPKHLITATGQRVTLRCSPRSGDLSVYWYQQSLDQGLQFLIQYYNGEERAKGNILERFSAQQFPDLHSELNLSSLELGDSALYFCASSVEWAGNTIYFGEGSWLTVV.

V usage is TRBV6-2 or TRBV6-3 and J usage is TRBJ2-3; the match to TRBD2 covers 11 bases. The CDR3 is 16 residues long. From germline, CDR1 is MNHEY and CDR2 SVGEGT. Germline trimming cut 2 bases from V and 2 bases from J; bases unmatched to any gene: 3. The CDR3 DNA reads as TGTGCCAGCAGTTACGCTAGCGGGAGGAACACAGATACGCAGTATTTT. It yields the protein CASSYASGRNTDTQYF.

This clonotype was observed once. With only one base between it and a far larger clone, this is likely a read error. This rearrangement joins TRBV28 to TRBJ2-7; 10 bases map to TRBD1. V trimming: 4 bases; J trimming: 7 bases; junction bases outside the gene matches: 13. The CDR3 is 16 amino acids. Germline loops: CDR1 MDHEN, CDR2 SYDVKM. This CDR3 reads CASSWGQGLSYNEQYF. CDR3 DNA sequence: TGTGCCAGCAGTTGGGGACAGGGGCTTTCCTACAATGAGCAGTACTTC.

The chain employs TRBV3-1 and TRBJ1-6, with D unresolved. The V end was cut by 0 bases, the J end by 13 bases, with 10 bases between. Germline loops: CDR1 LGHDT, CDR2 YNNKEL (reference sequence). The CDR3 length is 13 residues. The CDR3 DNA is TGTGCCAGCAGCCAAGATAAGAGGGCTCCCCTCCACTTT. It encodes CASSQDKRAPLHF.

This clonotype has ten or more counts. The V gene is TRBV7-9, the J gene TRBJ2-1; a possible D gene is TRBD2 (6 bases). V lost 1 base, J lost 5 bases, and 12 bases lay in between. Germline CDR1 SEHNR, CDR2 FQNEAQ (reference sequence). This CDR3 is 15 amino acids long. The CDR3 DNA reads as TGTGCCAGCAGCTTAGTGGCTAGCGCCCACAATGAGCAGTTCTTC. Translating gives CASSLVASAHNEQFF.

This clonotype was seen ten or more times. Here the CDR3 DNA reads TGTGCCAGCAGACCTACCTGGCGGGAGGGCGGGGAGCTGTTTTTT. Residues: CASRPTWREGGELFF. V gene TRBV28 combines with J gene TRBJ2-2, with 9 bases matching TRBD2. The CDR3 sequence is 15 residues long. The V segment lost 6 bases and the J segment 7 bases; nucleotides outside the gene matches: 9. The germline V gene has CDR1 MDHEN and CDR2 SYDVKM.

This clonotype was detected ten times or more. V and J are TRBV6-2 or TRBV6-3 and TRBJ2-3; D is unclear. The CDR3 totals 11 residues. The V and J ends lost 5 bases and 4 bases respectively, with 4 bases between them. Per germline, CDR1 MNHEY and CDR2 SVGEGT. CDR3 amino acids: CASSRADTQYF. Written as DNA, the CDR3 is TGTGCCAGCAGTAGGGCAGATACGCAGTATTTT.

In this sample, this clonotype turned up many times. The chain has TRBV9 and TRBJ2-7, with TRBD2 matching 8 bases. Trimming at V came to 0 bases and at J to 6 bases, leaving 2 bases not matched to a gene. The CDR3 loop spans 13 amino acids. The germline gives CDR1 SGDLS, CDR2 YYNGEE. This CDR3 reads CASSVDTSGEQYF. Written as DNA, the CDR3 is TGTGCCAGCAGCGTAGATACTAGCGGCGAGCAGTACTTC.

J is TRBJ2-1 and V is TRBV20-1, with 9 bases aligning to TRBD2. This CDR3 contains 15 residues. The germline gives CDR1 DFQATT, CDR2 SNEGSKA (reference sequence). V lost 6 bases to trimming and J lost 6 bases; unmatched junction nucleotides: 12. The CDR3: CSAYSVAGDSNEQFF. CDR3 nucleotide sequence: TGCAGTGCCTACTCGGTAGCGGGGGACTCCAATGAGCAGTTCTTC.

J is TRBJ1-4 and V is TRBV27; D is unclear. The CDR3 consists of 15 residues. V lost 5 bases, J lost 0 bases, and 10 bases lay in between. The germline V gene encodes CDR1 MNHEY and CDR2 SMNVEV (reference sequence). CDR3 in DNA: TGTGCCAGCAGTACAACCGGGACAACTAATGAAAAACTGTTTTTT. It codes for CASSTTGTTNEKLFF.

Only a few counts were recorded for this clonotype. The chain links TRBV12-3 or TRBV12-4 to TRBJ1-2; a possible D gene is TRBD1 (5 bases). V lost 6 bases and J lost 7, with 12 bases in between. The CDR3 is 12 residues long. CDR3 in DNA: TGTGCCAGCAGAAACACAGGTTTTGGCTACACCTTC. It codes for CASRNTGFGYTF.

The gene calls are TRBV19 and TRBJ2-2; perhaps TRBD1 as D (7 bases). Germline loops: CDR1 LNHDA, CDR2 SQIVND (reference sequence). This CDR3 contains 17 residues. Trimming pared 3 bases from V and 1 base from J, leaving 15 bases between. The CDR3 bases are TGTGCCAGTAGTATCGGAGGGGGCGCAAGGAACACCGGGGAGCTGTTTTTT. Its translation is CASSIGGGARNTGELFF.